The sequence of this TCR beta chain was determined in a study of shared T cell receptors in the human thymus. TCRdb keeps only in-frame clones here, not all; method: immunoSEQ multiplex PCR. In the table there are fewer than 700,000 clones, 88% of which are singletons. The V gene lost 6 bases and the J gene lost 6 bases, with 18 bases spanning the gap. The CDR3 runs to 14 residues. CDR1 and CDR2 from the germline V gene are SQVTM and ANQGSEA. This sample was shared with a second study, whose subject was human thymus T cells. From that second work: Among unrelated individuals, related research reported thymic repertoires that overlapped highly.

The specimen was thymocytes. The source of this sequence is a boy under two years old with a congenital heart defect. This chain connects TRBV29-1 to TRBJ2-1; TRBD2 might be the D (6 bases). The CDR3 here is CSVVARKAGNEQFF. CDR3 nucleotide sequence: TGCAGCGTCGTCGCTAGGAAAGCGGGCAATGAGCAGTTCTTC.